This TCR beta chain was sequenced for a study of shared clonotypes between healthy human individuals. This CDR3 has 15 residues. The germline V gene has CDR1 MNHNY and CDR2 SVGAGI (reference sequence). V lost 0 bases, J lost 2 bases, and 11 bases lay in between. This clone was detected only a few times. Assay: immunoSEQ multiplex PCR; the TCRdb copy retains only in-frame clones and omits some. This table has about a million clones, approximately 75% appearing once. The TCR originated in a man aged 18 to 29 in good health. Some clones in this sample may be carry-over from other donors' samples. This sequence joins TRBV6-6 and TRBJ2-7, with TRBD2 as a possible D gene (6 bases). Sequenced: memory CD4+ T cells from PBMCs. As to subset: CD45RA-negative fraction. In DNA, the CDR3 is TGTGCCAGCAGTTACTCGGGTAGCGGAGCCTACGAGCAGTACTTC. Translating it yields CASSYSGSGAYEQYF.